This TCR beta chain derives from a study of CD8+CD57+ T cells in acquired aplastic anemia. The wider study: An average of roughly 3.2 ug of DNA was obtained from sorted CD4+ and CD8+ cells. General study points: The study found no significant CD8+ Simpson's diversity difference between patients and controls. Patients and controls turned out to have approximately 29 CD8+ CDR3 sequences in common.

Patients who underwent sequencing had shown CD8+CD57+ cell expansion by flow cytometry. The diagnosis in all patients was severe acquired aplastic anemia. Note on this clonotype: Its antigen is unidentified.

CDR1 is SGHVS and CDR2 is FQNEAQ in the germline V gene. V shed 2 bases and J shed 4 bases, with 9 bases lying between them. CDR3 length: 13 amino acids. Both TCR beta VDJ combination and CDR3 sequence profiling were carried out. Genomic DNA was the template for this profiling. MiXCR, applied by TCRdb to the reads, yields one record per CDR3 protein. This table holds 200,000 to 250,000 distinct CDR3 sequences, 60% to 80% found once. This receptor was obtained from a human donor with aplastic anemia. The chain recombines TRBV7-8 with TRBJ2-7; tentative D call: TRBD1 (5 bases). Sequences were obtained from sorted CD4+, CD8+, or CD8+CD57+ T cells (not recorded which) from PBMCs. The CDR3 DNA reads TGTGCCAGCAGCTTAACTCAGGGTTACGAGCAGTACTTC. Translation: CASSLTQGYEQYF.